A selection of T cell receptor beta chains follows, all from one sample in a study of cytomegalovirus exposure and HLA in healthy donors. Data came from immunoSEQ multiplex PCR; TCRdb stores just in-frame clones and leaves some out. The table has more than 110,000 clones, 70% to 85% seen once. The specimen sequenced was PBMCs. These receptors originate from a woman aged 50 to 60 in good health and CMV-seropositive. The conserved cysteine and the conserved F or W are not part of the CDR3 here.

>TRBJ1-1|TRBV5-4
ASSRGTGTGTEAF
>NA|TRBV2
ASSGYTGGDEQY
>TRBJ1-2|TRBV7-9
ASSLAGQNYGYT
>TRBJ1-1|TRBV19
ASSGGTGQDTEAF
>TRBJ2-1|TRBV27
ASSLRGSGGVYNEQF
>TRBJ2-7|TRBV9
ASSSGVSSYEQY
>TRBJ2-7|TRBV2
ASRGRGTSLLREQY
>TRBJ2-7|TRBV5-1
ASSTGGTYEQY
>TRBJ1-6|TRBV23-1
ASSQSPDRGTSPLH
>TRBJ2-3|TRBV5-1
ASSLTRGDTDTQY
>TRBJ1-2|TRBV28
ASGLPGFFSGGYT
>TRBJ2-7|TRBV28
ASSPQAGRGY
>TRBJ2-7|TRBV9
ASSVEEAPYEQY
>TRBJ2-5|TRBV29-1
SVVRGLAGGGETQY
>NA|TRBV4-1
ASSPTSSGGVNEQY
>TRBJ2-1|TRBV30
AWSMGAGRYNEQF
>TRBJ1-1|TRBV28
ASSQGQRNTEAF
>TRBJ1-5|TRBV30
AWSSGGGSNQPQH
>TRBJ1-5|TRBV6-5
ASSLRQGPQPQH
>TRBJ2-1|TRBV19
ASSGVIEQF
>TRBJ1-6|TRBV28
ASSWGTSYNSPLH
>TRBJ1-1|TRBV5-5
ASTLWPGGDTEAF
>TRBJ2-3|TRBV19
ASSIVLAGAEDTQY
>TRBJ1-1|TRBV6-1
ASTLNTEAF
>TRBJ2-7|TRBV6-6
ASSYSARVLPYEQY
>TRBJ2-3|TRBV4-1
ASSQAWGGGRTDTQY
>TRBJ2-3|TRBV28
ASSTALTGVSTDTQY
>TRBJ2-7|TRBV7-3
ASSPEAGGLYEQY
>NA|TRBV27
ASSFGISYEQY
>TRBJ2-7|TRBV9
ASSADRGYSYEQY
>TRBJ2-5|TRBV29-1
SVGLGGQETQY
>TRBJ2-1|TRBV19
ANSFGTSGYNEQF
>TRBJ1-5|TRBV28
ASSLDRKPQH
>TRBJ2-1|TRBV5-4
ASSLKSSYNEQF
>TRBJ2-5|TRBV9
ASSARPGSETQY
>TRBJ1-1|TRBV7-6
ATQTDTEAF
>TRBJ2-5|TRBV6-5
ASSATGFQETQY
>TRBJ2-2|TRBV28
ASSPGSGELF
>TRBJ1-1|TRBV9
ASGTGRRTEAF
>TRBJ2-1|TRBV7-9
ASSTRTGNEQF
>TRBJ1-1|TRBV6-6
ASSPRGPGEAF
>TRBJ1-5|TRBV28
ASSPVGGMEYSNQPQH
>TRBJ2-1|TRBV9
ASSPRGQGHYNEQF
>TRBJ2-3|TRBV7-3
ASRQGLAGVSTDTQY
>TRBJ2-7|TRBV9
ASSGGLVRDEQY
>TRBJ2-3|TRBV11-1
ASSLGTGTHSTDTQY
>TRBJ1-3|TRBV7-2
ASSLEAGSGNTIY
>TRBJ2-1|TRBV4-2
ASSVGPEIGEQF
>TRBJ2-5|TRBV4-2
ASSQETGLQETQY